The 10 T cell receptor beta chains below all came from one sample that was sequenced in a study of cytomegalovirus exposure and HLA in healthy donors. The protocol was immunoSEQ multiplex PCR, while the TCRdb copy is restricted to in-frame clones and leaves out a portion. The data show roughly 280,000 clones, 80% to 90% seen once. Sequences were obtained from PBMCs. Receptors were obtained from a woman under 30 in good health and CMV-seronegative.

The chain combines TRBV11-1 with TRBJ1-2; 7 nucleotides match TRBD1. The germline V gene encodes CDR1 SGHAT and CDR2 FQDESV (reference sequence). CDR3 length: 18 residues. V shed 4 bases and J 0 bases; nucleotides not matched to a gene: 14. Written as DNA, the CDR3 is TGTGCCAGCAGCTCCCGCGGGGACAGTGGACCCACTAACTATGGCTACACCTTC. This codes for CASSSRGDSGPTNYGYTF.

The rearrangement joins TRBV29-1 to TRBJ1-2, with 10 bases lining up with TRBD1. The CDR3 runs 13 residues. Germline V gene data show CDR1 as SQVTM and CDR2 as ANQGSEA. The V and J ends lost 8 bases and 4 bases, in that order; junction bases with no gene match: 7. CDR3 nucleotide sequence: TGCAGCACGACAGGGGGCGCGGGCTATGGCTACACCTTC. Its translation is CSTTGGAGYGYTF. The full variable domain, completed using reference TRBV29-1 and TRBJ1-2, is SAVISQKPSRDICQRGTSLTIQCQVDSQVTMMFWYRQQPGQSLTLIATANQGSEATYESGFVIDKFPISRPNLTFSTLTVSNMSPEDSSIYLCSTTGGAGYGYTFGSGTRLTVV.

The rearrangement joins TRBV2 to TRBJ2-5; perhaps TRBD2 as D (6 bases). The CDR3 covers 14 residues. CDR1 and CDR2 (germline): SNHLY, FYNNEI. With 2 bases removed from V and 5 bases from J, the gap between germline ends came to 12 bases. The CDR3 region is CASSEYGGGETQYF. CDR3 nucleotides: TGTGCCAGCAGTGAATACGGGGGAGGCGAGACCCAGTACTTC.

The CDR3 DNA sequence: TGTGCCAGCACCCAACGCAGAAGCTCCTACAATGAGCAGTTCTTC. Protein: CASTQRRSSYNEQFF. J is TRBJ2-1 and V is TRBV6-5; the D is unclear. CDR3 size: 15 residues. Germline V CDR1 and CDR2: MNHEY, SVGAGI. Trimming removed 7 bases at V and 0 bases at J, with 13 bases between.

The chain combines TRBV18 with TRBJ2-7, with a tentative D call TRBD1 (6 bases). The CDR3 totals 14 residues. Germline-derived CDR1 and CDR2 are KGHSH and LQKENI. V was clipped by 5 bases and J by 5 bases, with 16 bases between them. The CDR3 nucleotides are TGTGCCAGCTCATCAACTTCAGGGGCCGACGAGCAGTACTTC. This translates into CASSSTSGADEQYF.

The chain is built from TRBV6-5 and TRBJ2-7; 9 positions agree with TRBD2. This CDR3 region has 16 residues. The J segment lost 4 bases and the V segment lost 0 bases, leaving 7 bases of the junction unmatched. Germline CDR1 reads MNHEY; CDR2 reads SVGAGI. In DNA form, the CDR3 reads TGTGCCAGCAGTTACTCCGGGGCTAGCGGGGCGTACGAGCAGTACTTC. It yields the protein CASSYSGASGAYEQYF.

J is TRBJ1-6 and V is TRBV18, with TRBD1 identical over 7 bases. Trimming at V came to 10 bases and at J to 7 bases, leaving 7 bases not matched to a gene. Looked up from germline, CDR1 is KGHSH and CDR2 is LQKENI. The CDR3 is 13 residues long. Here the CDR3 DNA reads TGTGCCACCAGGGGGGACGGGAATTCACCCCTCCACTTT. Translating it yields CATRGDGNSPLHF.

The gene calls are TRBV9 and TRBJ2-2; 7 bases match TRBD1. CDR1 is SGDLS, CDR2 YYNGEE, per germline. This CDR3 region has 14 residues. J was trimmed by 5 bases and V by 2 bases; bases with no gene match: 3. The CDR3 sequence is CASSVTGHTGELFF. CDR3 DNA sequence: TGTGCCAGCAGCGTGACAGGGCATACCGGGGAGCTGTTTTTT.

This sequence joins TRBV27 and TRBJ2-7; possibly TRBD2 for D (6 bases). This CDR3 has 16 amino acids. Per the germline V gene, CDR1 is MNHEY and CDR2 is SMNVEV (reference sequence). Trimming pared 4 bases from V and 0 bases from J, leaving 16 bases between. Written as DNA, the CDR3 is TGTGCCAGCAGTTCATTCTGGGGACTTAGCTCCTACGAGCAGTACTTC. It specifies CASSSFWGLSSYEQYF.

The chain couples TRBV30 to TRBJ1-5; possibly TRBD1 for D (5 bases). This CDR3 comprises 17 residues. Germline V CDR1 and CDR2: GTSNPN, SVGIG (reference sequence). Trimming stripped 1 base from V and 0 bases from J, with 16 bases between. CDR3 in DNA: TGTGCCTGGAGTGCCTCCCGGACGGGGGATAGCAATCAGCCCCAGCATTTT. It is translated as CAWSASRTGDSNQPQHF.